This T cell receptor beta chain was found in a study of blood T cell repertoires in COVID-19. Generated by immunoSEQ multiplex PCR, the TCRdb table keeps only in-frame clones and is missing some. The sample includes approximately 170,000 clones, 75% to 90% of them seen just once. Germline CDR1 and CDR2: SGHTA and FQGNSA. Losses at the gene ends were 5 bases for V and 0 bases for J; bases not matched to a gene: 8. This CDR3 spans 17 amino acids. This clonotype originated in a human donor in a cohort sampled during active COVID-19. The chain couples TRBV7-2 to TRBJ1-3; 9 nucleotides align to TRBD1. Sequenced: peripheral blood. In DNA, the CDR3 is TGTGCCAGCAGCCCGGGACAGGGATCACGCTCTGGAAACACCATATATTTT. Translating gives CASSPGQGSRSGNTIYF. Supplemented by reference TRBV7-2 and TRBJ1-3, the full variable domain reads GAGVSQSPSNKVTEKGKDVELRCDPISGHTALYWYRQSLGQGLEFLIYFQGNSAPDKSGLPSDRFSAERTGGSVSTLTIQRTQQEDSAVYLCASSPGQGSRSGNTIYFGEGSWLTVV.